This TCR beta chain was found in a study of CD8 T cells in Susac syndrome. An amount of RNA that ranged from roughly 0.5 to 1 ug was reverse transcribed with random hexamers. Across 54 Vbeta and 13 Jbeta, TCR beta CDR3 was amplified with immunoSEQ multiplex PCR. TCRdb itself ran the immunoSEQ multiplex PCR reads through MiXCR, one entry per CDR3 protein. The sample lists approximately 46,000 distinct CDR3 sequences; around 93% were seen once. The individuals used as controls were healthy donors who had been matched for both age and sex. Both CD4+ and CD8+ T cells were negatively isolated, and TEMRA cells underwent FACS enrichment. Germline V gives CDR1 LGHDT, CDR2 YNNKEL (reference sequence). The CDR3 is 16 amino acids. V lost 1 base and J lost 3; bases outside the gene matches: 8.

The chain recombines TRBV3-1 with TRBJ1-2; TRBD1 aligns across 7 bases. The receptor comes from a human donor in good health. Sequenced input: CD8+ T cells from PBMCs. The CDR3 region has the DNA TGTGCCAGCAGCCAAGGACAGGGCCTCTGGGACTATGGCTACACCTTC. Encoded protein: CASSQGQGLWDYGYTF.